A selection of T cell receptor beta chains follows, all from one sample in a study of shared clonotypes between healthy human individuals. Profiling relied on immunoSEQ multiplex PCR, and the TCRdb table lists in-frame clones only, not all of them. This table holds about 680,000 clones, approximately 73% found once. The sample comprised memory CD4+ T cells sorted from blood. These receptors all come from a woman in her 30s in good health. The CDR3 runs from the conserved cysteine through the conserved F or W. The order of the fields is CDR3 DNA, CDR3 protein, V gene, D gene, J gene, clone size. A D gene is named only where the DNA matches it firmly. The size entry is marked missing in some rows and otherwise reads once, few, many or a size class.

cdr3_nt: TGTGCCACCAAACCACCTGGGCGGGAGAATTCAGACGAGCAGTACTTC; cdr3_aa: CATKPPGRENSDEQYF; v_call: TRBV27; d_call: TRBD2; j_call: TRBJ2-7; clone_size: NA
cdr3_nt: TGTGCCAGTAGACGCAGGGGGTCCGAAGGAAACACCATATATTTT; cdr3_aa: CASRRRGSEGNTIYF; v_call: TRBV19; d_call: TRBD1; j_call: TRBJ1-3; clone_size: NA
cdr3_nt: TGTGCCAGCAGTTTGGTCCTATGGACACCGAACATGAACACTGAAGCTTTCTTT; cdr3_aa: CASSLVLWTPNMNTEAFF; v_call: TRBV27; d_call: NA; j_call: TRBJ1-1; clone_size: few
cdr3_nt: TGCGCCAGCAAGTCGACTAGGGCCACAGATACGCAGTATTTT; cdr3_aa: CASKSTRATDTQYF; v_call: TRBV10-2; d_call: NA; j_call: TRBJ2-3; clone_size: once
cdr3_nt: TGTGCCAGCTCACCGGGGCAGGGAAGGGGGCTGAACACTGAAGCTTTCTTT; cdr3_aa: CASSPGQGRGLNTEAFF; v_call: TRBV18; d_call: TRBD1; j_call: TRBJ1-1; clone_size: NA
cdr3_nt: TGTGCCAGCAGCCGCGGGAGTGGCACCGGGGAGCTGTTTTTT; cdr3_aa: CASSRGSGTGELFF; v_call: TRBV6-5; d_call: TRBD2; j_call: TRBJ2-2; clone_size: NA
cdr3_nt: TGTGCCACCCGACGGGCAGGGAGCAATCAGCCCCAGCATTTT; cdr3_aa: CATRRAGSNQPQHF; v_call: TRBV19; d_call: NA; j_call: TRBJ1-5; clone_size: once
cdr3_nt: TGCGCCAGCAGCTTATCAAGTAGCGGGTATAATGAGCAGTTCTTC; cdr3_aa: CASSLSSSGYNEQFF; v_call: TRBV5-1; d_call: TRBD2; j_call: TRBJ2-1; clone_size: NA
cdr3_nt: TGCGCCAGCAGCTTGGGGGACAGGGGAGGGAGCACTGAAGCTTTCTTT; cdr3_aa: CASSLGDRGGSTEAFF; v_call: TRBV5-1; d_call: TRBD1; j_call: TRBJ1-1; clone_size: NA
cdr3_nt: TGTGCCAGTAGTATAGGAGGGTGGAACACTGAAGCTTTCTTT; cdr3_aa: CASSIGGWNTEAFF; v_call: TRBV19; d_call: NA; j_call: TRBJ1-1; clone_size: NA
cdr3_nt: TGTGCCAGCAGCCGGCAGGGGCGGGAGGGCCATCACGAGCAGTACTTC; cdr3_aa: CASSRQGREGHHEQYF; v_call: TRBV11-2; d_call: TRBD2; j_call: TRBJ2-7; clone_size: NA
cdr3_nt: TGTGCCAGCAGCTTGCGGTTATTAAGCAAGCCCCAGCATTTT; cdr3_aa: CASSLRLLSKPQHF; v_call: TRBV11-3; d_call: NA; j_call: TRBJ1-5; clone_size: NA
cdr3_nt: TGTGCCAGCAGTACTGACCTAGAGTCTGGGGAGACCCAGTACTTC; cdr3_aa: CASSTDLESGETQYF; v_call: TRBV6-5; d_call: NA; j_call: TRBJ2-5; clone_size: NA
cdr3_nt: TGCAGCGTTGAATTGGGGCGCGTAGGCGAGCAGTACTTC; cdr3_aa: CSVELGRVGEQYF; v_call: TRBV29-1; d_call: NA; j_call: TRBJ2-7; clone_size: NA
cdr3_nt: TGTGCCAGCAGCGTAGAGGACAGGTGGGAGACTGAAGCTTTCTTT; cdr3_aa: CASSVEDRWETEAFF; v_call: TRBV9; d_call: TRBD1; j_call: TRBJ1-1; clone_size: NA
cdr3_nt: TGCGCCAGCAGCCAAGGGTCCAGGGCTAGCAATCAGCCCCAGCATTTT; cdr3_aa: CASSQGSRASNQPQHF; v_call: TRBV4-1; d_call: NA; j_call: TRBJ1-5; clone_size: once
cdr3_nt: TGTGCCTCCACGGGGGGAGGTGAGCAGTTCTTC; cdr3_aa: CASTGGGEQFF; v_call: TRBV10-3; d_call: TRBD2; j_call: TRBJ2-1; clone_size: few
cdr3_nt: TGTGCCAGCCGAAGACAGGGGCTTAGCTCCTACGAGCAGTACTTC; cdr3_aa: CASRRQGLSSYEQYF; v_call: TRBV28; d_call: TRBD1; j_call: TRBJ2-7; clone_size: NA
cdr3_nt: TGTGCCAGCAGCTTAGCGGGAGGGGAGACCCAGTACTTC; cdr3_aa: CASSLAGGETQYF; v_call: TRBV7-2; d_call: TRBD2; j_call: TRBJ2-5; clone_size: NA
cdr3_nt: TGTGCCAGTACCTCCCGGAGGGCCGGATACAATGAGCAGTTCTTC; cdr3_aa: CASTSRRAGYNEQFF; v_call: TRBV19; d_call: NA; j_call: TRBJ2-1; clone_size: NA
cdr3_nt: TGTGCCAGTACTCCGGGCCCCCAGAACACTGAAGCTTTCTTT; cdr3_aa: CASTPGPQNTEAFF; v_call: TRBV19; d_call: NA; j_call: TRBJ1-1; clone_size: NA
cdr3_nt: TGCGCCAGCAGCTTACAGGGGGCATTTGGAGAGACCCAGTACTTC; cdr3_aa: CASSLQGAFGETQYF; v_call: TRBV5-1; d_call: TRBD1; j_call: TRBJ2-5; clone_size: NA
cdr3_nt: TGTGCCTGGAGTGCCGGGACAGGGGCCGGGGAGCTGTTTTTT; cdr3_aa: CAWSAGTGAGELFF; v_call: TRBV30; d_call: TRBD1; j_call: TRBJ2-2; clone_size: NA
cdr3_nt: TGTGCCAGCAAGTTACAGGAGAACACCGGGGAGCTGTTTTTT; cdr3_aa: CASKLQENTGELFF; v_call: TRBV6-4; d_call: NA; j_call: TRBJ2-2; clone_size: NA
cdr3_nt: TGTGCCAGCAGTGAAAGGGACAGGCAACATCAGCCCCAGCATTTT; cdr3_aa: CASSERDRQHQPQHF; v_call: TRBV6-1; d_call: TRBD1; j_call: TRBJ1-5; clone_size: NA
cdr3_nt: TGCGCCAGCAGCCTGGAGAGCTCCTACAATGAGCAGTTCTTC; cdr3_aa: CASSLESSYNEQFF; v_call: TRBV5-1; d_call: NA; j_call: TRBJ2-1; clone_size: NA
cdr3_nt: TGTGCCAGCAGTTACTTCTCTAGCGGGAGGTCGGAGACCCAGTACTTC; cdr3_aa: CASSYFSSGRSETQYF; v_call: TRBV6-5; d_call: TRBD2; j_call: TRBJ2-5; clone_size: NA
cdr3_nt: TGTGCCAGCAGTGAAAACACCGGGGAGCTGTTTTTT; cdr3_aa: CASSENTGELFF; v_call: TRBV25-1; d_call: NA; j_call: TRBJ2-2; clone_size: NA
cdr3_nt: TGTGCCAGCAGCAAAGTCTTCGGACAGATCATGAACACTGAAGCTTTCTTT; cdr3_aa: CASSKVFGQIMNTEAFF; v_call: TRBV21-1; d_call: NA; j_call: TRBJ1-1; clone_size: NA
cdr3_nt: TGTGCCAACTCACAGGGTCTCCGCTCTGGGGCCAACGTCCTGACTTTC; cdr3_aa: CANSQGLRSGANVLTF; v_call: TRBV27; d_call: NA; j_call: TRBJ2-6; clone_size: NA
cdr3_nt: TGTGCCAGTAGTAGCAAGGGGGCGAACGAAAAACTGTTTTTT; cdr3_aa: CASSSKGANEKLFF; v_call: TRBV19; d_call: TRBD1; j_call: TRBJ1-4; clone_size: NA
cdr3_nt: TGTGCCAGCAGTATCTTCGGGGCGATGAAAAGAAATGAGCAGTTCTTC; cdr3_aa: CASSIFGAMKRNEQFF; v_call: TRBV25-1; d_call: NA; j_call: TRBJ2-1; clone_size: NA
cdr3_nt: TGCAGTGCTAGAATAAGGGAAAAACTGTTTTTT; cdr3_aa: CSARIREKLFF; v_call: TRBV20-1; d_call: NA; j_call: TRBJ1-4; clone_size: NA
cdr3_nt: TGTGCCAGCAGCCTCGGGACGGACCAAGGGGCCCAGTACTTC; cdr3_aa: CASSLGTDQGAQYF; v_call: TRBV7-8; d_call: NA; j_call: TRBJ2-5; clone_size: NA
cdr3_nt: TGTGCCAGAAGCTTGAGGAGTCGGCCCCAGCATTTT; cdr3_aa: CARSLRSRPQHF; v_call: TRBV5-3; d_call: NA; j_call: TRBJ1-5; clone_size: once
cdr3_nt: TGCGCCAGCAGCCATACGCCTGGCGGGGGAAACTACAATGAGCAGTTCTTC; cdr3_aa: CASSHTPGGGNYNEQFF; v_call: TRBV4-1; d_call: TRBD2; j_call: TRBJ2-1; clone_size: NA
cdr3_nt: TGCGCCAGCAGCCAAGGCCCGGGACTACCCTACGAGCAGTACTTC; cdr3_aa: CASSQGPGLPYEQYF; v_call: TRBV4-1; d_call: TRBD2; j_call: TRBJ2-7; clone_size: NA
cdr3_nt: TGTGCCAGCAGTGAAGGTGGGGGGAGCTGGAGCTACAATGAGCAGTTCTTC; cdr3_aa: CASSEGGGSWSYNEQFF; v_call: TRBV25-1; d_call: NA; j_call: TRBJ2-1; clone_size: NA
cdr3_nt: TGTGCCAGTAGTCGTGGCGGATTCAGAAACACCATATATTTT; cdr3_aa: CASSRGGFRNTIYF; v_call: TRBV19; d_call: NA; j_call: TRBJ1-3; clone_size: NA
cdr3_nt: TGTGCCAGCAGTTTCCCCCTCTCCCTATCGTCCCGCTACGAGCAGTACTTC; cdr3_aa: CASSFPLSLSSRYEQYF; v_call: TRBV28; d_call: NA; j_call: TRBJ2-7; clone_size: NA
cdr3_nt: TGCGCCAGCAGCTTGGAGGCAGCCGGGGCCAACGTCCTGACTTTC; cdr3_aa: CASSLEAAGANVLTF; v_call: TRBV5-1; d_call: NA; j_call: TRBJ2-6; clone_size: once
cdr3_nt: TGTGCCAGCAGCTGGAGGGGCACAGATACGCAGTATTTT; cdr3_aa: CASSWRGTDTQYF; v_call: TRBV7-9; d_call: NA; j_call: TRBJ2-3; clone_size: NA